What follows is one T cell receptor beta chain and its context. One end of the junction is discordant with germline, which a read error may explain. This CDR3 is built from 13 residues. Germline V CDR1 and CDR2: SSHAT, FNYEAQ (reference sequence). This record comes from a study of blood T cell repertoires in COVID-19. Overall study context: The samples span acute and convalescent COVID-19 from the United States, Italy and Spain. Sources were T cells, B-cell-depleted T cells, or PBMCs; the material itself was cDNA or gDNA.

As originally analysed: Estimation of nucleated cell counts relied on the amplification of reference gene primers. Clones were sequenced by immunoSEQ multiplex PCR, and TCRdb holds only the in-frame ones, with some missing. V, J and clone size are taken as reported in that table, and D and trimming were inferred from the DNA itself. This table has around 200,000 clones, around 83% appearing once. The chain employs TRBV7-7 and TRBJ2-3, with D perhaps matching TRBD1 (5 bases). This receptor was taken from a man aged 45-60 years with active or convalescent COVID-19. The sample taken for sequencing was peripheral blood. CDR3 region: CASSLGASAPQYF. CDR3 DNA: TGTGCTAGCAGCTTAGGGGCATCAGCCCCGCAGTATTTT.